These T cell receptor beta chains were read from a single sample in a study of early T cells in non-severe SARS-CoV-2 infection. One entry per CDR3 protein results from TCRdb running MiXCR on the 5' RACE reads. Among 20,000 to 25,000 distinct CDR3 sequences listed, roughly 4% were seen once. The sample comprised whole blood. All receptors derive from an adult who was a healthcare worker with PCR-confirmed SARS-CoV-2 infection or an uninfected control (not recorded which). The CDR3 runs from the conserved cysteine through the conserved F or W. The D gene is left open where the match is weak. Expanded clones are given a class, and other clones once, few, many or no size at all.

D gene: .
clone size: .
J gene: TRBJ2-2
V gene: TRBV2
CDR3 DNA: TGTGCCAGCAGTGAGAGCAGCAGTCCCGGGGAGCTGTTTTTT
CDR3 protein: CASSESSSPGELFF

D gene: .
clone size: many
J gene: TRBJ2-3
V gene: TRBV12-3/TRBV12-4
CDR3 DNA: TGTGCCAGCAGTTCTGGACAAGCCCGGGGCACAGATACGCAGTATTTT
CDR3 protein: CASSSGQARGTDTQYF

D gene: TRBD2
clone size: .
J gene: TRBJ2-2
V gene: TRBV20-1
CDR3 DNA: TGCAGTGCCCCGAGCGGGAGGAGGCCCGGGGAGCTGTTTTTT
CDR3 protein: CSAPSGRRPGELFF

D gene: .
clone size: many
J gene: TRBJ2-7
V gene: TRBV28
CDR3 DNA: TGTGCCAGCAGTCCAGGGGCAATGTTCGAGCAGTACTTC
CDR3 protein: CASSPGAMFEQYF

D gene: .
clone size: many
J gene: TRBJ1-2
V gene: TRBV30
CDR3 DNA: TGTGCCTGGAGTCCTAAGCAAGGGGCCGGTAACTATGGCTACACCTTC
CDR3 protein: CAWSPKQGAGNYGYTF

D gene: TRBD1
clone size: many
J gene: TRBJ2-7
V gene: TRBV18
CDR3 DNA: TGTGCCAGCTCAATTGACACCTCCGGGACAGGGACCTCCAGCGAGCAGTACTTC
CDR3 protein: CASSIDTSGTGTSSEQYF

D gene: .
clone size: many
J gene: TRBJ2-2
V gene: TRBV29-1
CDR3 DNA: TGCAGCGTTGATTACAGGGACACCGGGGAGCTGTTTTTT
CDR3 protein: CSVDYRDTGELFF

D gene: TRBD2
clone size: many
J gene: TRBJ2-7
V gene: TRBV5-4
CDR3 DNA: TGTGCCAGCAGCTTTACTAGCGGAGACTACGAGCAGTACTTC
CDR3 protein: CASSFTSGDYEQYF

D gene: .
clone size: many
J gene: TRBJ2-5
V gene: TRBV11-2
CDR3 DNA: TGTGCCAGCAGCACTAGACTCCAAGAGACCCAGTACTTC
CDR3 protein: CASSTRLQETQYF

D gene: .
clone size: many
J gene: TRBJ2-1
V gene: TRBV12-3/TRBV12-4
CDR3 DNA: TGTGCCAGCAGCCACCCGGAGGGGCGGCCTCTCGGTGAGCAGTTCTTC
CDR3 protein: CASSHPEGRPLGEQFF

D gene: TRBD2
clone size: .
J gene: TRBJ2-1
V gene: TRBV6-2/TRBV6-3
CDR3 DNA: TGTGCCAGCAGTTTCCTTGTTTCTAGCGGGAACTACAATGAGCAGTTCTTC
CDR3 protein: CASSFLVSSGNYNEQFF

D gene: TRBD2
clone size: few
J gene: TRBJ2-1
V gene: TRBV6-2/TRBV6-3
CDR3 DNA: TGTGCCAGCAGTCATCCCTCGCGGGGGGCGCGTGAGCAGTTCTTC
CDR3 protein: CASSHPSRGAREQFF

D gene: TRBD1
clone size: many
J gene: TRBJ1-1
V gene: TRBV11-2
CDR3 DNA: TGTGCCAGCAGCTTAGACCCAGGGGGCCTCACTGAAGCTTTCTTT
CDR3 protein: CASSLDPGGLTEAFF

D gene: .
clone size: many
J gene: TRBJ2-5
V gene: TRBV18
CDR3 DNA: TGTGCCAGCTCACCACCGGTTCAAGAGACCCAGTACTTC
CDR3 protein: CASSPPVQETQYF

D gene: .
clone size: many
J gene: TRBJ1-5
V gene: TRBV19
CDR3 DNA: TGTGCCAGTACCCAAGGGCGACAGAACAATCAGCCCCAGCATTTT
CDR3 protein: CASTQGRQNNQPQHF

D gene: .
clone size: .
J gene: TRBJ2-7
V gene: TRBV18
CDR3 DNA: TGTGCCAGCTCACCTCAAGCCCTGTACGAGCAGTACTTC
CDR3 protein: CASSPQALYEQYF

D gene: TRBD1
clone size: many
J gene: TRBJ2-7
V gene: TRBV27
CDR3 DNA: TGTGCCAGCAGTTTAGCCGGGACAGGGCCAAACGAGCAGTACTTC
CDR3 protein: CASSLAGTGPNEQYF

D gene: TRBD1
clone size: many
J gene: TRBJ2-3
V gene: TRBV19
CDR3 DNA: TGTGCCAGTAGTTCATACAGGGGTCGCGCAGATACGCAGTATTTT
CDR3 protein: CASSSYRGRADTQYF

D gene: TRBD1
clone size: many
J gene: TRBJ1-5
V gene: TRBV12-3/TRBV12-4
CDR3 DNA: TGTGCCAGCAGTTCACATACACTCGGACAGGGTTACCGCAATCAGCCCCAGCATTTT
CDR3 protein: CASSSHTLGQGYRNQPQHF

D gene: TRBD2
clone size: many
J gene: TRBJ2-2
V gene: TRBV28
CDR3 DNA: TGTGCCAGCAGTTCCCTCCAACGCGCTAGCGGGAGGGCGCCCAGGGAGCTGTTTTTT
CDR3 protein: CASSSLQRASGRAPRELFF

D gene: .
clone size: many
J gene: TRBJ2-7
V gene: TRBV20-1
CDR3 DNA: TGCAGTGCTTACCCCCTTCGGAGGGCCACCTACGAGCAGTACTTC
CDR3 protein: CSAYPLRRATYEQYF

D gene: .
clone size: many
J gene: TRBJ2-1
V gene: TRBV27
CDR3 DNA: TGTGCCAGCAGTACGCCAAATGAGCAGTTCTTC
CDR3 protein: CASSTPNEQFF

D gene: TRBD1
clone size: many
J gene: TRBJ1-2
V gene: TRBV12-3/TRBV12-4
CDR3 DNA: TGTGCCAGCACACACCTCCGGGACAGGGGCTATGGCTACACCTTC
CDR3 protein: CASTHLRDRGYGYTF

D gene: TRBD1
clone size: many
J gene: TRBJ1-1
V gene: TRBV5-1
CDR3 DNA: TGCGCCAGCAGCACTCAGGGGGTCACTGAAGCTTTCTTT
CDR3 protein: CASSTQGVTEAFF

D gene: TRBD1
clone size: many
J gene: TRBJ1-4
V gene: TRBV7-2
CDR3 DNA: TGTGCCAGCAGACAAGGACAGGGACGTAATGAAAAACTGTTTTTT
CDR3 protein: CASRQGQGRNEKLFF

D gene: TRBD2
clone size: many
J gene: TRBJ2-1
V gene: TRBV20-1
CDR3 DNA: TGCAGTGCTAGTGCCCTACTAGCGGGGGGTTCTTTTTACAATGAGCAGTTCTTC
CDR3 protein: CSASALLAGGSFYNEQFF

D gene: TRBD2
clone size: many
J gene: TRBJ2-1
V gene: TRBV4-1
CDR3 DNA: TGCGCCAGCAGCCAATCTACTAGCGGGAGGATCGAGCAGTTCTTC
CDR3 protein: CASSQSTSGRIEQFF

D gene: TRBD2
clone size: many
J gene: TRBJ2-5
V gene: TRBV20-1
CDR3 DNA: TGCAGTGCTAGAAGAGCGGGAGGGCCGGAGGGGGGGACCCAGTACTTC
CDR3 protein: CSARRAGGPEGGTQYF

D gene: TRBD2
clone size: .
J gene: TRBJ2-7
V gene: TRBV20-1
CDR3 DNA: TGCAGTGCACCCGGGACTAGCTACCACGAGCAGTACTTC
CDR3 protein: CSAPGTSYHEQYF

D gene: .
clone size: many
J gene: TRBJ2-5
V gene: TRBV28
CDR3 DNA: TGTGCCAGCAGCGTACACAGCACCCAAGAGACCCAGTACTTC
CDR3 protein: CASSVHSTQETQYF

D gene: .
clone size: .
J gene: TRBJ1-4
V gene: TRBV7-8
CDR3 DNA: TGTGCCAGCAGCTATACAAGAGAGAACAATGAAAAACTGTTTTTT
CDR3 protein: CASSYTRENNEKLFF

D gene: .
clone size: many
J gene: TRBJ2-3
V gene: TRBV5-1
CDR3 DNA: TGCGCCAGCAGACCTCTTGGCACAGATACGCAGTATTTT
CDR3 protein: CASRPLGTDTQYF

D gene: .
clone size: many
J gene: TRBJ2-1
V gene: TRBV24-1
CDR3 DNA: TGTGCCACGAGGGACCGCAGCAGGAGTGAGCAGTTCTTC
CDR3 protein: CATRDRSRSEQFF

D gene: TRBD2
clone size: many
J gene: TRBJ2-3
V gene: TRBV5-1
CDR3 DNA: TGCGCCAGCAGCTCGGAGACTAGCGGGCCCAAAGTAGGTACGCAGTATTTT
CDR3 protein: CASSSETSGPKVGTQYF

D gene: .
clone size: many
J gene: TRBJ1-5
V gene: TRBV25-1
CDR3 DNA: TGTGCCAGCAGTGAATACGGGGTGGGGAATCAGCCCCAGCATTTT
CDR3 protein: CASSEYGVGNQPQHF

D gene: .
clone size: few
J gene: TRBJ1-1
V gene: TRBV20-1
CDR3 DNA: TGCAGTGCTCCGGTGGACACTGAAGCTTTCTTT
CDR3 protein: CSAPVDTEAFF

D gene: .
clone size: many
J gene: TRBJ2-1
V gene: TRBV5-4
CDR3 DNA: TGTGCCAGCAGCTCGAAAAGTCAACAGGGCAATGAGCAGTTCTTC
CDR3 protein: CASSSKSQQGNEQFF

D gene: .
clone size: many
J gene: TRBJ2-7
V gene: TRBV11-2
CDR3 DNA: TGTGCCAGCAGCCTCGGGCCCGACTACGAGCAGTACTTC
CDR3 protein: CASSLGPDYEQYF

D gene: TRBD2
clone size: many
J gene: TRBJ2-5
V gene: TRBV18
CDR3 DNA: TGTGCCAGCTCACCCTTCGGGACTAGCGGGAGAGTTGGCCAAGAGACCCAGTACTTC
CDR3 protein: CASSPFGTSGRVGQETQYF

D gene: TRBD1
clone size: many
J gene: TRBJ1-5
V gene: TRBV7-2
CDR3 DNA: TGTGCCAGCAGCCTCGCCGCACTGACAGGGGGCTCTCAGCCCCAGCATTTT
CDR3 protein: CASSLAALTGGSQPQHF

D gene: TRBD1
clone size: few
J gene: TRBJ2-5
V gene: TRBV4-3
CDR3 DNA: TGCGCCAGCAGCCAAGGACAGGGGGTCGAGACCCAGTACTTC
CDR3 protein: CASSQGQGVETQYF

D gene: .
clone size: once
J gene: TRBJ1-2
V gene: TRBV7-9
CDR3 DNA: TGTGCCAGCAGCGGGATTCACGTGTATGGCTACACCTTC
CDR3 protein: CASSGIHVYGYTF

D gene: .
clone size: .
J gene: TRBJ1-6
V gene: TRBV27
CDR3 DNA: TGTGCCAGCAGCCAGGAAACCGGGGGCGGTTCACCCCTCCACTTT
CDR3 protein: CASSQETGGGSPLHF

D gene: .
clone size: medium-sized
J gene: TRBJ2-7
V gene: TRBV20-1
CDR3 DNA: TGCAGTGCCATGGACTACTACGAGCAGTACTTC
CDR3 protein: CSAMDYYEQYF

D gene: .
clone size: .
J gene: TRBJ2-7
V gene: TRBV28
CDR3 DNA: TGTGCCAGCAGTTTAAGCTTCTCGGGCAGGAAGAGCTCCTACGAGCAGTACTTC
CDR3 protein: CASSLSFSGRKSSYEQYF

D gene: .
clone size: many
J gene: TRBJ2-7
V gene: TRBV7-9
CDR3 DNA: TGTGCCAGCAGCTCCGGGACACACTCCTACGAGCAGTACTTC
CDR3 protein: CASSSGTHSYEQYF

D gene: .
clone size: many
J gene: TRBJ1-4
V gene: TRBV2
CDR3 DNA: TGTGCCAGCAGTGATTCGGGACACCTCTACAGGACATTT
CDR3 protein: CASSDSGHLYRTF